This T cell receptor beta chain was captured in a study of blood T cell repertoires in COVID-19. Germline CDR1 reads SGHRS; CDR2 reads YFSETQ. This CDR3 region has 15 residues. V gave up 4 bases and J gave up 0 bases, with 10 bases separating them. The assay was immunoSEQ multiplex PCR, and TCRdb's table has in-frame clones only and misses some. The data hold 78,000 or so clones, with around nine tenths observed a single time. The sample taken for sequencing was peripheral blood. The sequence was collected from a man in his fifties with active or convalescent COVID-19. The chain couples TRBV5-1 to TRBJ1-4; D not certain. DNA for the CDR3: TGCGCCAGCAGCACAGACGGTACAACTAATGAAAAACTGTTTTTT. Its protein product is CASSTDGTTNEKLFF.